The clone carrying this TCR beta chain was seen just once. Its antigen is not known. From germline, CDR1 is SGHDT and CDR2 YYEEEE. The CDR3 length is 15 residues. The germline V and J ends were trimmed by 6 bases and 7 bases, with 22 bases remaining between them. This sample stems from a study of PD-1 blockade in classical Hodgkin lymphoma. Overall study findings and caveats: The diversity seen at baseline in complete responders resembled that of newly diagnosed patients.

The patients all showed relapse after autologous stem cell transplantation, while their brentuximab vedotin exposure varied. Assay used: immunoSEQ multiplex PCR; TCRdb lists only in-frame clones, some missing. The sample holds 16,000 or so clones, 82% seen once. The specimen comprised peripheral blood mononuclear cells (PBMCs), sampled before the second cycle of nivolumab. The chain is built from TRBV5-6 and TRBJ2-5, with a weak D call TRBD1 (6 bases). The TCR comes from a human donor with classical Hodgkin lymphoma. CDR3 residues: CASTPSWGPIWTQYF. The CDR3 DNA reads TGTGCCAGCACCCCGTCCTGGGGGCCGATATGGACCCAGTACTTC.